This TCR beta chain appears in the sequencing data of a study of T cells in Graves' hyperthyroidism and ophthalmopathy (dated by TCRdb to about 2019). General notes on the study: Peripheral blood was collected at initial diagnosis, before any treatment. The paper reports TCR Vbeta CDR3 sequencing of roughly 140 peripheral blood samples: under 45 ophthalmopathy, fewer than 80 hyperthyroidism and approximately 17 progressor patients. The study also compared thyroid tissue and blood T-cell repertoires from about six Graves' hyperthyroidism patients. For training and testing, the 100 or so patients in the discovery cohort were randomly divided in a 7:3 ratio. TCR V-J signatures able to tell the groups apart were searched for in a discovery cohort of 100 patients, of whom more than 40 had Graves' ophthalmopathy and 57 had stable Graves' hyperthyroidism. After sampling, hyperthyroidism patients received methimazole starting at 30 mg daily, and ophthalmopathy patients received high-dose intravenous methylprednisolone. Prospective prediction of ophthalmopathy was tested in an independent validation cohort of some 20 hyperthyroidism patients and around 16 patients who later progressed to ophthalmopathy. The research as a whole found: No statistical method was used to fix the sample size in advance, and group allocation was not hidden from the investigators. Most expanded thyroid clonotypes (frequency above 0.001) were also found in blood, which suggests that blood repertoires may mirror thyroid immune responses. In validation, the model predicted progression to ophthalmopathy a median of roughly 6.1 months before onset, with approximately 70% sensitivity and roughly 72% specificity. In cross-validation, a model built on a 13 V-J signature told ophthalmopathy apart from stable hyperthyroidism with approximately 90% sensitivity and roughly 83% specificity, and in testing the same model reached 80%/75%.

A word on this clonotype: This receptor's antigen is unknown. The sample holds no much larger clone one base away, and base qualities are not on file.

In the ophthalmopathy patients, disease was moderately to severely active, with a Clinical Activity Score of 3 or more, a NOSPECS grade of 4 or more, and a duration of less than 3 months. The study excluded patients with uncontrolled infections, other autoimmune diseases, pregnancy or lactation. Diagnoses were established on the basis of clinical symptoms, serum thyroxine and TRAb, thyroid ultrasound, and orbital computed tomography. Ficoll-Paque density gradient centrifugation was used to isolate PBMCs from about 10 ml of fresh peripheral blood. Total RNA was extracted using Trizol reagent, and RNA quality was assessed on an Agilent 2100 Bioanalyzer. The TCR beta CDR3 regions were amplified from the RNA transcripts. The first round of RT-PCR for the TCR CDR3 was performed with the HTBI primer set and the Qiagen OneStep RT-PCR kit. The libraries were constructed in a second round of multiplex PCR and then size-selected and purified. Paired-end sequencing of the libraries was performed with 100 bp reads on an Illumina HiSeq2000. Under the source paper's analysis protocol: Raw data were processed with SOAPnuke, discarding reads with adapters, uncalled bases, mean Phred below 15, or no exact constant-primer or identifier match. High-quality paired reads were merged with COPE v1.2.5, and unique nucleotide sequences were defined as clonotypes. MiTCR v1.1 was used to align clonotypes to the IMGT TRBV, TRBD and TRBJ reference segments. Only V-J combinations with frequency above 0.0001, covering 99.2% of repertoires, were analysed. A TCS score was defined as the ratio between F50 (clonal expansion) and ExV (chaos), using BLOSUM62-based TCRdist between CDR3 peptides within each V-J. Welch's t-statistics and random forest reduced around 510 V-J features to some 14, which were used in a naive Bayes classifier (R e1071). Through fastp at Q25 and MiXCR, TCRdb rebuilt clones from the public reads, retaining in-frame beta chains. Each entry is one CDR3 protein sequence, shown with its most common DNA and genes. TCRdb, not the authors, supplied the V and J calls. The sample has roughly 400,000 distinct CDR3 sequences on record, about an eighth of them singletons. Clones ranked in the top ten supply 28% of the sample.

The CDR3 has 17 amino acids, counting the end cysteine and phenylalanine. CDR3 DNA is the only sequence kept; it has 51 bases, read in frame from the first base. Between the V and J ends, shortened by 3 bases and 0 bases respectively, the junction contains 14 bases. According to the germline V gene, CDR1 reads LGHNA and CDR2 reads YNFKEQ. The clonotype comes from a man aged 50-59 years with Graves' ophthalmopathy. The chain couples TRBV4-2 to TRBJ2-2, and perhaps TRBD2 as D gene, on 5 matching bases. The specimen was blood. CDR3 reads: CASSHKSGGSNTGELFF. In nucleotides, the sequence is TGTGCCAGCAGCCATAAATCGGGCGGGTCGAACACCGGGGAGCTGTTTTTT.